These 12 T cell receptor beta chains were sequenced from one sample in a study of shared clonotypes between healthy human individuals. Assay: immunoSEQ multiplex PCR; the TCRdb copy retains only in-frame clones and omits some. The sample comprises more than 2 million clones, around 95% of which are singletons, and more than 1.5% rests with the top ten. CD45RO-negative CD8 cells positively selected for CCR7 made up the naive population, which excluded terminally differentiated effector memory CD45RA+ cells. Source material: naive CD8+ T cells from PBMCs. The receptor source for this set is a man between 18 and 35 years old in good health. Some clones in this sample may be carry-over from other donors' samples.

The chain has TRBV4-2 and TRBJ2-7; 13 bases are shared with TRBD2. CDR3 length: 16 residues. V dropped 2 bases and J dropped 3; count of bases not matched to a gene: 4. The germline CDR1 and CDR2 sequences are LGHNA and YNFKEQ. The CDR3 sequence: CASSQTLAGGNYEQYF. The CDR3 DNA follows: TGTGCCAGCAGCCAAACACTAGCGGGAGGGAACTACGAGCAGTACTTC.

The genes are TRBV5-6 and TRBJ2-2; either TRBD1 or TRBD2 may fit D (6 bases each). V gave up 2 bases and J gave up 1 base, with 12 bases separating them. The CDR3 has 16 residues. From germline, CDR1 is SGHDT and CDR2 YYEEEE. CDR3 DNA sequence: TGTGCCAGCAGCTTCGGGGGCGGGGTGAACACCGGGGAGCTGTTTTTT. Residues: CASSFGGGVNTGELFF. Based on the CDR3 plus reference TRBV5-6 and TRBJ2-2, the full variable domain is DAGVTQSPTHLIKTRGQQVTLRCSPKSGHDTVSWYQQALGQGPQFIFQYYEEEERQRGNFPDRFSGHQFPNYSSELNVNALLLGDSALYLCASSFGGGVNTGELFFGEGSRLTVL.

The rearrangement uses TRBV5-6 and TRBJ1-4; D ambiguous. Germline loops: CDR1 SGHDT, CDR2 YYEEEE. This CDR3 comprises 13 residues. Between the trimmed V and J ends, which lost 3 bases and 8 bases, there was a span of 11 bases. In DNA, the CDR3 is TGTGCCAGCAGCTACGGGAGTGGCGAAAAACTGTTTTTT. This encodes CASSYGSGEKLFF.

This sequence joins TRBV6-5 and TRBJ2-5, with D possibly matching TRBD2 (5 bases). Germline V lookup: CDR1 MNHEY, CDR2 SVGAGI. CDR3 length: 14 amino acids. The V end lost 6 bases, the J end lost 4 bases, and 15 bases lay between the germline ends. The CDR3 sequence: CASSFSGMGETQYF. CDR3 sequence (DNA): TGTGCCAGCAGCTTCTCGGGGATGGGAGAGACCCAGTACTTC.

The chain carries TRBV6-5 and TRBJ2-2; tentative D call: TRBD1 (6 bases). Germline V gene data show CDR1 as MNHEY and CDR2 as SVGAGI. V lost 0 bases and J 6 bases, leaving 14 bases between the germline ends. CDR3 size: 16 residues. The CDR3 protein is CASSYSEQGWAGELFF. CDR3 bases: TGTGCCAGCAGTTACTCGGAGCAGGGGTGGGCCGGGGAGCTGTTTTTT.

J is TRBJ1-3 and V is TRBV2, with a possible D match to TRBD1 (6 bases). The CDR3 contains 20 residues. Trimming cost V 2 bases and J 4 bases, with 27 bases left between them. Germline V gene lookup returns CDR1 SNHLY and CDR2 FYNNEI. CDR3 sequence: CASSEFGDTGLTTKGNTIYF. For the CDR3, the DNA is TGTGCCAGCAGTGAATTTGGGGACACAGGGTTAACGACCAAAGGAAACACCATATATTTT.

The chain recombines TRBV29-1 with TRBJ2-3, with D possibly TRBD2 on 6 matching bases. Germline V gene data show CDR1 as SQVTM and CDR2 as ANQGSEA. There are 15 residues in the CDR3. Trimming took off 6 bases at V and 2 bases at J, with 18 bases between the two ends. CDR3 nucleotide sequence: TGCAGCGTGAGAGCGGGCAGGGCATACACAGATACGCAGTATTTT. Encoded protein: CSVRAGRAYTDTQYF.

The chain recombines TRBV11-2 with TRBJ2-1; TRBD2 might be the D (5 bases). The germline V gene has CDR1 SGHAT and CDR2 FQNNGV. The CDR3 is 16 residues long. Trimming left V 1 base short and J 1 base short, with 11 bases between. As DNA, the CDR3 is TGTGCCAGCAGCTTAGGATCTCTAGCATCCTACAATGAGCAGTTCTTC. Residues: CASSLGSLASYNEQFF.

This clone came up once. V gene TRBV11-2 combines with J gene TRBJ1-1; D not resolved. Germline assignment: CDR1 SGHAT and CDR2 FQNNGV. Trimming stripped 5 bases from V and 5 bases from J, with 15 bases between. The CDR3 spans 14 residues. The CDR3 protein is CASSAKPKGTEAFF. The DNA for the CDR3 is TGTGCCAGCAGCGCGAAACCGAAGGGTACTGAAGCTTTCTTT.

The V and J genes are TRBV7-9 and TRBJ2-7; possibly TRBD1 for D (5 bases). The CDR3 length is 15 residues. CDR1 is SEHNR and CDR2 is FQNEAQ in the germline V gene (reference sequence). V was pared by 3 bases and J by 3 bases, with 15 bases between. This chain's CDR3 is CASSFPTIGVYEQYF. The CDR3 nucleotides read TGTGCCAGCAGCTTCCCGACCATAGGGGTCTACGAGCAGTACTTC.

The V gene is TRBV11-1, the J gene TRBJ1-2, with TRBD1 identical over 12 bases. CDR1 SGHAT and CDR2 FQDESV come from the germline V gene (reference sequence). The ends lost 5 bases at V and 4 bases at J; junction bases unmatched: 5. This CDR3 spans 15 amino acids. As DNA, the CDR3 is TGTGCCAGCAGCCCAGGGACAGGGGGCGTCTATGGCTACACCTTC. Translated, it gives CASSPGTGGVYGYTF.

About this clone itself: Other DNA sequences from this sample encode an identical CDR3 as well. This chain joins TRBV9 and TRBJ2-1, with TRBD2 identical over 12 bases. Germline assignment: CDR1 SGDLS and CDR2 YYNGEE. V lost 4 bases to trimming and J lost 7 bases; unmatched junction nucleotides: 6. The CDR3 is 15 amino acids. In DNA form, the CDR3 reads TGTGCCAGCAGCCCCGGGACTAGCGGGTCGAATGAGCAGTTCTTC. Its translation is CASSPGTSGSNEQFF. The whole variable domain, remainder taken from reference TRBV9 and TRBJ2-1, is DSGVTQTPKHLITATGQRVTLRCSPRSGDLSVYWYQQSLDQGLQFLIQYYNGEERAKGNILERFSAQQFPDLHSELNLSSLELGDSALYFCASSPGTSGSNEQFFGPGTRLTVL.